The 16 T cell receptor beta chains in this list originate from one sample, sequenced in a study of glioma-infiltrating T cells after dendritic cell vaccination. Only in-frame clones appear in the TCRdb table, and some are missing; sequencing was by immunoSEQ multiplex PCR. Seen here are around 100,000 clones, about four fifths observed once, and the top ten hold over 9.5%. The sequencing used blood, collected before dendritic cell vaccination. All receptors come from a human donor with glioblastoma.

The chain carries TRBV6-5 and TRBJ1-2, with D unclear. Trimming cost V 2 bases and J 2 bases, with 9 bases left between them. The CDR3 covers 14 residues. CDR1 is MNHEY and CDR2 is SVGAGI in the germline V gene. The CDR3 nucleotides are TGTGCCAGCAGTTACCCGGGGAGAAACTATGGCTACACCTTC. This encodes CASSYPGRNYGYTF.

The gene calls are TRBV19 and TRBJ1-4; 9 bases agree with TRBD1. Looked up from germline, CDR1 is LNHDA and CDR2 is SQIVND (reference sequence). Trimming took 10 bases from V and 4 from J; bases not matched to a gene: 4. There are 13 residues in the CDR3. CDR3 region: CATGDRDNEKLFF. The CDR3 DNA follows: TGTGCCACAGGGGACAGGGATAATGAAAAACTGTTTTTT.

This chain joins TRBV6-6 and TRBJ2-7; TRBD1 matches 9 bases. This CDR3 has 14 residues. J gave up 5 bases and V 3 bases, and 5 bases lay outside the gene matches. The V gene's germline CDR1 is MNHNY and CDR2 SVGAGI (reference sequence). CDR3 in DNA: TGTGCCAGCAGTTATCGACAGGGGGTCGACGAGCAGTACTTC. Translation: CASSYRQGVDEQYF.

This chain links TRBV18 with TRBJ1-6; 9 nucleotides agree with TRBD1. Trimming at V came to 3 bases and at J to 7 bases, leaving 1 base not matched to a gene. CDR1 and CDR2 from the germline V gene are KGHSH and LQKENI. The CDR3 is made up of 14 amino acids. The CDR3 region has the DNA TGTGCCAGCTCACCGGGGACAGGGAATTCACCCCTCCACTTT. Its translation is CASSPGTGNSPLHF.

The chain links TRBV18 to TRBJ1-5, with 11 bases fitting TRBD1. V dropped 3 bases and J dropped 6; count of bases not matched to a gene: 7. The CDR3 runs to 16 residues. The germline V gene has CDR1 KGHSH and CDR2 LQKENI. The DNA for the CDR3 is TGTGCCAGCTCACCTAAGCGGGACAGGGGGACTCAGCCCCAGCATTTT. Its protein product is CASSPKRDRGTQPQHF.

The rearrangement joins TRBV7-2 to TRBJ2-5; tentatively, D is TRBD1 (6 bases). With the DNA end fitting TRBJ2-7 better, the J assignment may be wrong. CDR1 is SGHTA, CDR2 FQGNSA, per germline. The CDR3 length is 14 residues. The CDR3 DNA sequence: TGTGCCAGCAGCTTAGGAGGGTCAGGGGTCGAGCAGTACTTC. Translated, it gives CASSLGGSGVEQYF.

As DNA, the CDR3 is TGTGCCAGCAGCCAAGAGGTCTGGGCTGAGCAGTTCTTC. This sequence encodes CASSQEVWAEQFF. The chain employs TRBV14 and TRBJ2-1; D not certain. The V end lost 0 bases, the J end lost 9 bases, and 9 bases lay between the germline ends. The germline CDR1 and CDR2 sequences are SGHDN and FVKESK. There are 13 residues in the CDR3.

The CDR3 sequence is CASSVAGGQNEQFF. The CDR3 region has the DNA TGTGCCAGCAGCGTCGCGGGGGGGCAAAATGAGCAGTTCTTC. The chain joins TRBV9 to TRBJ2-1; 9 bases map to TRBD2. This CDR3 contains 14 residues. Germline trimming cut 2 bases from V and 7 bases from J; bases unmatched to any gene: 4. Germline-derived CDR1 and CDR2 are SGDLS and YYNGEE.

The CDR3 loop reads CASSLEGVNGQPQHF. CDR3 nucleotides: TGTGCCAGCAGTTTAGAGGGGGTAAACGGTCAGCCCCAGCATTTT. The chain links TRBV27 to TRBJ1-5, with D perhaps matching TRBD1 (6 bases). The CDR3 consists of 15 residues. Germline V CDR1 and CDR2: MNHEY, SMNVEV (reference sequence). Trimming took 2 bases from V and 6 from J, leaving 14 bases between them.

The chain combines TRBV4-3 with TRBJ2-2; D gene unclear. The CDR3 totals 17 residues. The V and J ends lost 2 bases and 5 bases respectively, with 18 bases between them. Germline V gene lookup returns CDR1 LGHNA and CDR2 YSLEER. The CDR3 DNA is TGCGCCAGCAGCCAACTTATTCGACACGGAAATACCGGGGAGCTGTTTTTT. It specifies CASSQLIRHGNTGELFF.

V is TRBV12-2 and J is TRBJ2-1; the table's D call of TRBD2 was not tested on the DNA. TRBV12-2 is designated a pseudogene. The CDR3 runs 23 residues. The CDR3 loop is CASRLVSPQSVPLAGLLYNEQFF. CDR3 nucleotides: TGTGCAAGTCGCTTAGTATCCCCCCAGTCCGTCCCGCTAGCGGGGCTCCTCTACAATGAGCAGTTCTTC.

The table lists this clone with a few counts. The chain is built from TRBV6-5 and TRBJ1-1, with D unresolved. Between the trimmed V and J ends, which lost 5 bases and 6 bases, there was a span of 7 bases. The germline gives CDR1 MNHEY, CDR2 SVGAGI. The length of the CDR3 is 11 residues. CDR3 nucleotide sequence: TGTGCCAGCAGTGAACAGCCTGAAGCTTTCTTT. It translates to CASSEQPEAFF.

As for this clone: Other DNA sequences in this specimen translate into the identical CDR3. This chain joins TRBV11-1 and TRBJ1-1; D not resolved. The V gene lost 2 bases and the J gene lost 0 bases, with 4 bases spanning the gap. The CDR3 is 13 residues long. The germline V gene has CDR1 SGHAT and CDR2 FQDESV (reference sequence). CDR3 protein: CASSLPVNTEAFF. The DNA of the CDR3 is TGTGCCAGCAGCTTACCGGTGAACACTGAAGCTTTCTTT.

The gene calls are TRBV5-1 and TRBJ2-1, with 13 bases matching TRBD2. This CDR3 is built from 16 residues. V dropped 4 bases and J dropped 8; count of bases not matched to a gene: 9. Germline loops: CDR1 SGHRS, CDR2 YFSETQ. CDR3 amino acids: CASSPITSGGADEQFF. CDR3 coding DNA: TGCGCCAGCAGCCCGATAACTAGCGGGGGGGCAGATGAGCAGTTCTTC.

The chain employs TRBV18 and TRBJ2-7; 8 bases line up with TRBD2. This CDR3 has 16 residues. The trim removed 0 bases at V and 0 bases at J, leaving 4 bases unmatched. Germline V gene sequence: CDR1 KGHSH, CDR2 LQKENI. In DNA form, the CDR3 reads TGTGCCAGCTCACCACCAGCGGGGGCCCTCTCCTACGAGCAGTACTTC. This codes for CASSPPAGALSYEQYF.

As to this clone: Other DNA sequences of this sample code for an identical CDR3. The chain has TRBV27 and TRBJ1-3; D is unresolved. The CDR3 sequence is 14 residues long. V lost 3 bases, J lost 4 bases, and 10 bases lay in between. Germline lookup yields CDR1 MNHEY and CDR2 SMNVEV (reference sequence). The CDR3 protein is CASSLRGSGNTIYF. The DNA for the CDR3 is TGTGCCAGCAGTTTGCGGGGATCCGGAAACACCATATATTTT.